This note documents a single TCR beta chain sequence. Its antigen is unknown. The source of the sample is a study of T cell responses to AZD1222 COVID-19 vaccine. For the study at large: The study pooled second doses at about 4 or about 12 weeks. General observations from the study: Increased Spike-specific TCR breadth and depth were observed after two AZD1222 doses. Unmutated regions of variants are reportedly targeted by nearly half of spike-specific TCRs. Sampling that yielded the repertoires occurred only after the peak T cell response.

Only in-frame clones appear in the TCRdb table, and some are missing; sequencing was by immunoSEQ multiplex PCR. The sample yields about 110,000 clones, 88% seen once. Looked up from germline, CDR1 is MNHEY and CDR2 is SVGAGI. The CDR3 has 14 amino acids. The V and J ends lost 0 bases and 8 bases respectively, with 11 bases between them. The receptor comes from an adult in good health. This specimen consisted of peripheral blood, obtained on day 0 of AZD1222 vaccination. This sequence joins TRBV6-5 and TRBJ2-1; D remains unclear. CDR3 sequence reads: CASSYSWGYDEQFF. CDR3 sequence (DNA): TGTGCCAGCAGTTACTCGTGGGGTTACGATGAGCAGTTCTTC.